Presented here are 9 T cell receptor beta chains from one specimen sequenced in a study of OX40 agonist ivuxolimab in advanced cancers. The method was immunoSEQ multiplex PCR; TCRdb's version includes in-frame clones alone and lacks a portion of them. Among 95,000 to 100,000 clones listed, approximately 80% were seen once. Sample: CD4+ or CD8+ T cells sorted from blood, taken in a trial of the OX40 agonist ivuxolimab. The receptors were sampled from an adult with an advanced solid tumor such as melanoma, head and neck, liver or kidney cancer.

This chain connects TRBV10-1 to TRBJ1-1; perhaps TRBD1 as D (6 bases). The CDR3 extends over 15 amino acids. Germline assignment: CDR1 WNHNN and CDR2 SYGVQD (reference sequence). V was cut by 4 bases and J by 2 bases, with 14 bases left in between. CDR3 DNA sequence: TGCGCCAGCAGTGTGGCCGGGACACTTAACACTGAAGCTTTCTTT. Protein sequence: CASSVAGTLNTEAFF.

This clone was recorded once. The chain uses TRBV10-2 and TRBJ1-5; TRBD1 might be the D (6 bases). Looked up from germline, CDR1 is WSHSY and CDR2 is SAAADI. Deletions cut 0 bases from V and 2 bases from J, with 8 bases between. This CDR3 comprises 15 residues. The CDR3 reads CASSESGGRNQPQHF. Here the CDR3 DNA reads TGCGCCAGCAGTGAGTCGGGGGGGCGCAATCAGCCCCAGCATTTT.

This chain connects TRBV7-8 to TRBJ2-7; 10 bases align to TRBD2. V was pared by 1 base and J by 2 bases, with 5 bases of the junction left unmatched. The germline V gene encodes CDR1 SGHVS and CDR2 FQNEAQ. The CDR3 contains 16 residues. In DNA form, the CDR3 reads TGTGCCAGCAGCTTAGGGGCTAGCGGGGGTGCCTACGAGCAGTACTTC. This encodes CASSLGASGGAYEQYF. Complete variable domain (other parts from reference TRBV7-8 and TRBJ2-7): GAGVSQSPRYKVAKRGQDVALRCDPISGHVSLFWYQQALGQGPEFLTYFQNEAQLDKSGLPSDRFFAERPEGSVSTLKIQRTQQEDSAVYLCASSLGASGGAYEQYFGPGTRLTVT.

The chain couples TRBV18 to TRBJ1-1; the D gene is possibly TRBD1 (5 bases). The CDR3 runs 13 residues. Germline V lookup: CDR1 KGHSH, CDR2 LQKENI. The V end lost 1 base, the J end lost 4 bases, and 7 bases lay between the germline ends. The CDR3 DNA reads TGTGCCAGCTCACCACGGGGGATCACTGAAGCTTTCTTT. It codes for CASSPRGITEAFF.

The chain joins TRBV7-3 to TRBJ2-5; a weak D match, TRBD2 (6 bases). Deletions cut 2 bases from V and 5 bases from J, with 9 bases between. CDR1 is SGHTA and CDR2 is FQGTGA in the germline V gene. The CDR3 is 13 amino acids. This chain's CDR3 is CASSLSRGETQYF. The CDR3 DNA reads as TGTGCCAGCAGCTTATCCCGGGGGGAGACCCAGTACTTC.

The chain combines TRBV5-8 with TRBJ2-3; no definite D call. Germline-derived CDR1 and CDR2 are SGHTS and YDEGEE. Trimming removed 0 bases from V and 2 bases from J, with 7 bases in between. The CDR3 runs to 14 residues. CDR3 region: CASSLDWITDTQYF. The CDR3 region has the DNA TGTGCCAGCAGCTTGGACTGGATCACAGATACGCAGTATTTT.

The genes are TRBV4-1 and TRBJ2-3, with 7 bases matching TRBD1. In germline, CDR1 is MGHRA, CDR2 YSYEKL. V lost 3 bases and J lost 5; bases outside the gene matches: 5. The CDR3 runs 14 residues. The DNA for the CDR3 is TGCGCCAGCAGCCAGGGGACAGCCGAAGATACGCAGTATTTT. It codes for CASSQGTAEDTQYF.

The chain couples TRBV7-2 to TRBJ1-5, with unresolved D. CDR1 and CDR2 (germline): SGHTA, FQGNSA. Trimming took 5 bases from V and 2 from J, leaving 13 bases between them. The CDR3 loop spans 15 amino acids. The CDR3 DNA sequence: TGTGCCAGCAGCCCCTTCGGAAGGCGCAATCAGCCCCAGCATTTT. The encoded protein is CASSPFGRRNQPQHF.

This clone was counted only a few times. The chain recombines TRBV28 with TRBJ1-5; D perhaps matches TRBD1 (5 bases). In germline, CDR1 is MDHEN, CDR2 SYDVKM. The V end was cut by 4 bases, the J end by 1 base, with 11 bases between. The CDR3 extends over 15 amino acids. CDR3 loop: CASSYAGRSNQPQHF. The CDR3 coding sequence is TGTGCCAGCAGTTATGCGGGACGGAGCAATCAGCCCCAGCATTTT. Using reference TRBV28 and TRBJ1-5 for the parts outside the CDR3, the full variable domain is DVKVTQSSRYLVKRTGEKVFLECVQDMDHENMFWYRQDPGLGLRLIYFSYDVKMKEKGDIPEGYSVSREKKERFSLILESASTNQTSMYLCASSYAGRSNQPQHFGDGTRLSIL.